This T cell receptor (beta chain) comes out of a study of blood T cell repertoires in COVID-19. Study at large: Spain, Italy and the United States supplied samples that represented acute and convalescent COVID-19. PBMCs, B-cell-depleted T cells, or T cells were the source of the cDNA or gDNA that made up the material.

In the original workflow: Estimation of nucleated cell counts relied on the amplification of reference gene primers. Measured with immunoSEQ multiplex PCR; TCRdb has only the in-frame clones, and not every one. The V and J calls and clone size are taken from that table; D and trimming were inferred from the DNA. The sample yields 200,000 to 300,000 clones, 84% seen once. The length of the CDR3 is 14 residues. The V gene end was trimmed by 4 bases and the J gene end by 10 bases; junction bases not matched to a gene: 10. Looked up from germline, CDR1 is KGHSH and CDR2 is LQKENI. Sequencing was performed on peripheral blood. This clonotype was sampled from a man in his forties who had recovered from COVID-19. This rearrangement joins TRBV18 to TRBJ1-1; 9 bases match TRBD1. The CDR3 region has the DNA TGTGCCAGCTCACTGGACAGGGGCGCGGAGGGAGCTTTCTTT. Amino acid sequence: CASSLDRGAEGAFF. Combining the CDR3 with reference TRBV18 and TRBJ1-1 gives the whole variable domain NAGVMQNPRHLVRRRGQEARLRCSPMKGHSHVYWYRQLPEEGLKFMVYLQKENIIDESGMPKERFSAEFPKEGPSILRIQQVVRGDSAAYFCASSLDRGAEGAFFGQGTRLTVV.